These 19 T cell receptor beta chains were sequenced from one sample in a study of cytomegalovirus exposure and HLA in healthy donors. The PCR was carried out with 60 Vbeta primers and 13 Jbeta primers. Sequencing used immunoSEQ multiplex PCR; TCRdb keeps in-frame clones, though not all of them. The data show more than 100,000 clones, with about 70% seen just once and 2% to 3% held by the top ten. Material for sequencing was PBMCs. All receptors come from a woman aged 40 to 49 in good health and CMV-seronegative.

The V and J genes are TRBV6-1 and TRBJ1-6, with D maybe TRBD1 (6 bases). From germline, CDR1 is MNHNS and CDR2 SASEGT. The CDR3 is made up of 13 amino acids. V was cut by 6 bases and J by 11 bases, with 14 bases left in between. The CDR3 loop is CASRGGGVPPLHF. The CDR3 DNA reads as TGTGCCAGCAGAGGAGGGGGGGTCCCACCCCTCCACTTT.

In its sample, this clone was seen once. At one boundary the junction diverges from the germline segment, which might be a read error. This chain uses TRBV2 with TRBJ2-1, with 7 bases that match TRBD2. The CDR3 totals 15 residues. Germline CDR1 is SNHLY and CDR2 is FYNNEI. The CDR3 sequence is CASSEGTTVANEQFF. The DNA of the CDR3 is TGTGCCAGCAGCGAAGGGACTACGGTCGCCAATGAGCAGTTCTTC.

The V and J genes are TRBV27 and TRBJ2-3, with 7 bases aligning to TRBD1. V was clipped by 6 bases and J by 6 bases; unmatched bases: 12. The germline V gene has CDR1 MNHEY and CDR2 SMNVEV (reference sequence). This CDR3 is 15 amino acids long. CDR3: CASRDTGALRDTQYF. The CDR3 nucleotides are TGTGCCAGCAGGGACACAGGGGCCTTGAGGGATACGCAGTATTTT.

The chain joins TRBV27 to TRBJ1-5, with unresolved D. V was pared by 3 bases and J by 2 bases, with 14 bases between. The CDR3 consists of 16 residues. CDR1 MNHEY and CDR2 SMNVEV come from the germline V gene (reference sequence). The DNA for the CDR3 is TGTGCCAGCAGTTTGGATCCCATCGGGGGCAATCAGCCCCAGCATTTT. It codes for CASSLDPIGGNQPQHF.

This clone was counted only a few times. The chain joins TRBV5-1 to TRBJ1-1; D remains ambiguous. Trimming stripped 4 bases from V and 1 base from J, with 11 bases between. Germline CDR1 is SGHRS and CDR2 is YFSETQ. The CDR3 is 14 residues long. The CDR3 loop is CASSSGPPNTEAFF. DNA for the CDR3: TGCGCCAGCAGCAGCGGGCCTCCGAACACTGAAGCTTTCTTT.

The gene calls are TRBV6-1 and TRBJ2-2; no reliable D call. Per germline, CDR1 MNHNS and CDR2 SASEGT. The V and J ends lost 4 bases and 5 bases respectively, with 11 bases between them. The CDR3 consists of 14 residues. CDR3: CASSVHRGTGELFF. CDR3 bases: TGTGCCAGCAGTGTTCATCGAGGAACCGGGGAGCTGTTTTTT.

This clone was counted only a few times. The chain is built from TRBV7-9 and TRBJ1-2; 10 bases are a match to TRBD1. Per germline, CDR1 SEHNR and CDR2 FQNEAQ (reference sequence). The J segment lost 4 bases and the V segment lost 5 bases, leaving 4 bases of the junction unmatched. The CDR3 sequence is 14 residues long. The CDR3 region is CASSPDRGTYGYTF. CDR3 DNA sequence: TGTGCCAGCAGCCCGGACAGGGGGACCTATGGCTACACCTTC.

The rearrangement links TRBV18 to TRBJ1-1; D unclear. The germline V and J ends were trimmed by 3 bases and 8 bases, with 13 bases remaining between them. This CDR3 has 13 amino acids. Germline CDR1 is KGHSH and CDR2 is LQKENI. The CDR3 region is CASSPISGREAFF. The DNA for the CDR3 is TGTGCCAGCTCACCGATCTCCGGCAGGGAAGCTTTCTTT.

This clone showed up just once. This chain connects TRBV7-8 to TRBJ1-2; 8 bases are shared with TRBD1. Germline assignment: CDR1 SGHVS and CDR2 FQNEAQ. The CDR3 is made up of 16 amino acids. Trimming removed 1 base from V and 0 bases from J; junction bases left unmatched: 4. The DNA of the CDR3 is TGTGCCAGCAGCTTAGGGGGGGGACAGGCTAACTATGGCTACACCTTC. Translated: CASSLGGGQANYGYTF.

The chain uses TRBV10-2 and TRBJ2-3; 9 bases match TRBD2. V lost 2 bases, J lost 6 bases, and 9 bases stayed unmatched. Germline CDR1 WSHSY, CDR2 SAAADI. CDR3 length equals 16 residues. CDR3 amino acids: CASSEGLRLAADTQYF. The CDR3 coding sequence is TGCGCCAGCAGTGAGGGGCTTAGACTAGCGGCGGATACGCAGTATTTT.

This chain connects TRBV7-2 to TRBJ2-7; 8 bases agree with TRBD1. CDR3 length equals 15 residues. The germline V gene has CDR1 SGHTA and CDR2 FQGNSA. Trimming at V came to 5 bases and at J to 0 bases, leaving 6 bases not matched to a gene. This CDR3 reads CASSRDRGHSYEQYF. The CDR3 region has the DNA TGTGCCAGCAGCCGCGACAGGGGACACTCCTACGAGCAGTACTTC.

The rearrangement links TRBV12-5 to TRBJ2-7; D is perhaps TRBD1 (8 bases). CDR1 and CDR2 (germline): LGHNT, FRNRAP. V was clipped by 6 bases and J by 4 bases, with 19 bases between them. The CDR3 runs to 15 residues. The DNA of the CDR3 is TGTGCTAGTGGGGGATACAGGGGGGGCCTTTACGAGCAGTACTTC. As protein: CASGGYRGGLYEQYF.

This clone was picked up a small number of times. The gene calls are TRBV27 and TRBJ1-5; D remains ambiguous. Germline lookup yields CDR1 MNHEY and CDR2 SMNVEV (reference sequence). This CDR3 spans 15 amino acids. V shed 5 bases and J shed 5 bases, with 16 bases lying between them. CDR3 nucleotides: TGTGCCAGCAGTCGAGCCGGGGAATGGTATCAGCCCCAGCATTTT. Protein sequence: CASSRAGEWYQPQHF.

The chain's CDR3 is CASSLAAGVPGYTF. CDR3 nucleotides: TGCGCCAGCAGCTTGGCCGCGGGCGTCCCTGGCTACACCTTC. V usage is TRBV5-1 and J usage is TRBJ1-2; no firm D call. V was cut by 0 bases and J by 7 bases, with 13 bases left in between. The CDR3 runs 14 residues. Germline V lookup: CDR1 SGHRS, CDR2 YFSETQ.

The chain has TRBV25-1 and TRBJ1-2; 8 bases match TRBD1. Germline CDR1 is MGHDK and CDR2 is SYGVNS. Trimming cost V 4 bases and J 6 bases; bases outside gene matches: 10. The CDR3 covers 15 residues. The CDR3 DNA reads TGTGCCAGCAGTGCCTCCCCCGGACAGGGCCATGGCTACACCTTC. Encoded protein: CASSASPGQGHGYTF.

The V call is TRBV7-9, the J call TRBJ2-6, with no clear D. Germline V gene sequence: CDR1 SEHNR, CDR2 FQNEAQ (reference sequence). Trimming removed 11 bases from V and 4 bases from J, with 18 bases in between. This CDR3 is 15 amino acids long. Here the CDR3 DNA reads TGTGCCCCCACGGGTCTCAAGTCAGGGGCCAACGTCCTGACTTTC. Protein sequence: CAPTGLKSGANVLTF.

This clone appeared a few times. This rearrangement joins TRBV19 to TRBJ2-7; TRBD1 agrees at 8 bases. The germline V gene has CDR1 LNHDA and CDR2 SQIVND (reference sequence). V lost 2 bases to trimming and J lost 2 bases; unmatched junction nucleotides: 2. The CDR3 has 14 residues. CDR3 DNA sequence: TGTGCCAGTAGTATACAGGGGGCAACCTACGAGCAGTACTTC. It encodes CASSIQGATYEQYF.

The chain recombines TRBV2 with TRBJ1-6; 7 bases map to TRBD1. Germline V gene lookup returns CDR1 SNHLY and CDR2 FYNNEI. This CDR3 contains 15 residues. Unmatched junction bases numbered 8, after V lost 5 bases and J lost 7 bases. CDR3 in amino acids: CASSPSGTANSPLHF. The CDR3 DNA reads TGTGCCAGCAGTCCCTCGGGGACAGCGAATTCACCCCTCCACTTT. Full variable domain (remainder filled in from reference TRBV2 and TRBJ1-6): EPEVTQTPSHQVTQMGQEVILRCVPISNHLYFYWYRQILGQKVEFLVSFYNNEISEKSEIFDDQFSVERPDGSNFTLKIRSTKLEDSAMYFCASSPSGTANSPLHFGNGTRLTVT.

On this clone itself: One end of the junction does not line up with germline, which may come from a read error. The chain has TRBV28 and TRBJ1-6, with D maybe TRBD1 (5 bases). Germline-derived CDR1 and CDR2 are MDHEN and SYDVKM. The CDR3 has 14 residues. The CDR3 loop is CASRGVTYNSPLHF. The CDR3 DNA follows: TGTGCCAGCAGAGGGGTCACCTACAATTCACCCCTCCACTTT.